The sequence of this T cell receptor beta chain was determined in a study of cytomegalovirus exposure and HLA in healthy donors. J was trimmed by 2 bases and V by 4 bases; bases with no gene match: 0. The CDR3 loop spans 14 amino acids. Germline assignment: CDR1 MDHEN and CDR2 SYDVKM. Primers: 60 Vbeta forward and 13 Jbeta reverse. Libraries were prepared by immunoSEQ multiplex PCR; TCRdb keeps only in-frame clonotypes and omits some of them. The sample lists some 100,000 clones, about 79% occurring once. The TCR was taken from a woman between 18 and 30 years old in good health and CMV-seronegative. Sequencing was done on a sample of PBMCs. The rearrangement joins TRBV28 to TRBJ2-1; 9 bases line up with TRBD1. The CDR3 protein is CASSWTGAYNEQFF. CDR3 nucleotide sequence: TGTGCCAGCAGTTGGACAGGGGCCTACAATGAGCAGTTCTTC.